This TCR beta chain stems from a study of T cell clones after liver transplantation. Study background: TCRbeta sequencing after a pre-transplant mixed lymphocyte reaction identified graft-donor-reactive clones, later tracked in post-transplant blood. Notes on the study in general: Post-transplant, graft-donor-reactive CD4 TCRbeta sequences in blood dropped significantly in 5 of 8 subjects. Low donor cell numbers restricted donor-reactive repertoire measurement in a couple of subjects.

Sequenced by immunoSEQ multiplex PCR; TCRdb stores in-frame clones only, minus some. Here the sample spans tens of thousands of clones, roughly four fifths being singletons. This clone was seen a few times. Its antigen is not identified. Germline V gene sequence: CDR1 SGHDT, CDR2 YYEEEE. The CDR3 has 18 amino acids. The V gene end was trimmed by 0 bases and the J gene end by 4 bases; junction bases not matched to a gene: 13. This clonotype was sampled from a human patient who received a liver transplant. Some T cells may be provided by the graft donor. Here the sequenced sample was CD4+ T cells from blood, taken just over 45 months after liver transplant. This chain joins TRBV5-6 and TRBJ1-2; the match to TRBD1 covers 9 bases. The CDR3 is CASSLVDRDRESAYGYTF. The CDR3 nucleotides are TGTGCCAGCAGCTTGGTAGATCGGGACAGGGAGTCGGCCTATGGCTACACCTTC.